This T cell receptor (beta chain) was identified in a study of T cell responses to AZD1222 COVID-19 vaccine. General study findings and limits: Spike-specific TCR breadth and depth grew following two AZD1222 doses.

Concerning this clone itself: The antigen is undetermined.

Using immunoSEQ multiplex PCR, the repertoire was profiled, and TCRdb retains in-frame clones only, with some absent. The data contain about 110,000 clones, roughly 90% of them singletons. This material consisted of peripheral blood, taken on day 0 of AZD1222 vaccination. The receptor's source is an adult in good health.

The DNA for the CDR3 is TGTGCCAGCAGCAAACGACAGAGTTTGAACACTGAAGCTTTCTTT. Its translation: CASSKRQSLNTEAFF. The rearrangement links TRBV14 to TRBJ1-1, with a possible D match to TRBD1 (5 bases). CDR3 length equals 15 residues. Between the trimmed V and J ends, which lost 5 bases and 0 bases, there was a span of 13 bases. From germline, CDR1 is SGHDN and CDR2 FVKESK.